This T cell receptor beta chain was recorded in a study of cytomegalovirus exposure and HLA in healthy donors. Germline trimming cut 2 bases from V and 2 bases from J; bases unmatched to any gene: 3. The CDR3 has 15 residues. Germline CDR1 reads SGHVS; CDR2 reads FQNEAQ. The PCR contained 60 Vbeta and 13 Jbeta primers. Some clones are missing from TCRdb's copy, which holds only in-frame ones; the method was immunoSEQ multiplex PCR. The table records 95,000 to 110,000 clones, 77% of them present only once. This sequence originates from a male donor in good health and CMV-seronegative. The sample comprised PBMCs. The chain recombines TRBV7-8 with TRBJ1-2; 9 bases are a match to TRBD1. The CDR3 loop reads CASSLPTGGNYGYTF. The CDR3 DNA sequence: TGTGCCAGCAGCTTACCTACAGGGGGCAACTATGGCTACACCTTC.